This record concerns one TCR beta chain sequence. Its antigen remains unknown. This sample was included in a study of T cell responses to AZD1222 COVID-19 vaccine. Findings and caveats of the study: It was only six AZD1222 recipients who were seropositive at baseline.

Method: immunoSEQ multiplex PCR; TCRdb's copy keeps in-frame clones and lacks some. The repertoire consists of roughly 170,000 clones, with about 89% occurring once and the leading ten covering approximately 2%. Germline loops: CDR1 ENHRY, CDR2 SYGVKD. Trimming removed 0 bases from V and 5 bases from J; junction bases left unmatched: 18. This CDR3 has 19 amino acids. Here the sequenced sample was peripheral blood, taken on day 0 of AZD1222 vaccination. The gene calls are TRBV10-3 and TRBJ2-7; TRBD2 aligns across 8 bases. The receptor's source is an adult in good health. This chain's CDR3 is CAISESHTSPRGGRDEQYF. The CDR3 region has the DNA TGTGCCATCAGTGAGTCCCACACTTCACCCCGGGGGGGCCGCGACGAGCAGTACTTC.